Listed here is a single T cell receptor beta chain. TCRdb keeps only in-frame clones here, not all; method: immunoSEQ multiplex PCR. The data show around 29,000 clones, approximately 88% seen once. This entry is derived from a study of PD-1 and CTLA-4 blockade in melanoma. Trimming left V 0 bases short and J 3 bases short, with 9 bases between. Looked up from germline, CDR1 is MNHEY and CDR2 is SMNVEV (reference sequence). The CDR3 spans 14 residues. The chain couples TRBV27 to TRBJ2-7; D uncertain. Sample: CD8+ T cells from peripheral blood, taken before anti-PD-1 treatment. The receptor was derived from a human donor with melanoma. The CDR3, as DNA: TGTGCCAGCAGTTTATCGGTACAGAACTACGAGCAGTACTTC. Translation: CASSLSVQNYEQYF.